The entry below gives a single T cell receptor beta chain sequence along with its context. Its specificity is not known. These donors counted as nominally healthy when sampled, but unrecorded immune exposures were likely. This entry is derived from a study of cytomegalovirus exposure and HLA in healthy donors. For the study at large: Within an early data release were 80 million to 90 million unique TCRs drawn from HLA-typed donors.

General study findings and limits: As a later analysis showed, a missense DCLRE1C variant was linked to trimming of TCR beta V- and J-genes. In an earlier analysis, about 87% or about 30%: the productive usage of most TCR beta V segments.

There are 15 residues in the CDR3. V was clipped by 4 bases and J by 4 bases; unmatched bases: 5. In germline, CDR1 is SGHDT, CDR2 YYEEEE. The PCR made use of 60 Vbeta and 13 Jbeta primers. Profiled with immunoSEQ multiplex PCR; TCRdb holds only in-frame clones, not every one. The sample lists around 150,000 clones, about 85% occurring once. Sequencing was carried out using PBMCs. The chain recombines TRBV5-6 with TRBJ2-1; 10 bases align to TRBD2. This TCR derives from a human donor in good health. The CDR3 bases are TGTGCCAGCAGCCCCGGGACTAGCGTTTACAATGAGCAGTTCTTC. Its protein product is CASSPGTSVYNEQFF. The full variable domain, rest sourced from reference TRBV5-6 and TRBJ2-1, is DAGVTQSPTHLIKTRGQQVTLRCSPKSGHDTVSWYQQALGQGPQFIFQYYEEEERQRGNFPDRFSGHQFPNYSSELNVNALLLGDSALYLCASSPGTSVYNEQFFGPGTRLTVL.